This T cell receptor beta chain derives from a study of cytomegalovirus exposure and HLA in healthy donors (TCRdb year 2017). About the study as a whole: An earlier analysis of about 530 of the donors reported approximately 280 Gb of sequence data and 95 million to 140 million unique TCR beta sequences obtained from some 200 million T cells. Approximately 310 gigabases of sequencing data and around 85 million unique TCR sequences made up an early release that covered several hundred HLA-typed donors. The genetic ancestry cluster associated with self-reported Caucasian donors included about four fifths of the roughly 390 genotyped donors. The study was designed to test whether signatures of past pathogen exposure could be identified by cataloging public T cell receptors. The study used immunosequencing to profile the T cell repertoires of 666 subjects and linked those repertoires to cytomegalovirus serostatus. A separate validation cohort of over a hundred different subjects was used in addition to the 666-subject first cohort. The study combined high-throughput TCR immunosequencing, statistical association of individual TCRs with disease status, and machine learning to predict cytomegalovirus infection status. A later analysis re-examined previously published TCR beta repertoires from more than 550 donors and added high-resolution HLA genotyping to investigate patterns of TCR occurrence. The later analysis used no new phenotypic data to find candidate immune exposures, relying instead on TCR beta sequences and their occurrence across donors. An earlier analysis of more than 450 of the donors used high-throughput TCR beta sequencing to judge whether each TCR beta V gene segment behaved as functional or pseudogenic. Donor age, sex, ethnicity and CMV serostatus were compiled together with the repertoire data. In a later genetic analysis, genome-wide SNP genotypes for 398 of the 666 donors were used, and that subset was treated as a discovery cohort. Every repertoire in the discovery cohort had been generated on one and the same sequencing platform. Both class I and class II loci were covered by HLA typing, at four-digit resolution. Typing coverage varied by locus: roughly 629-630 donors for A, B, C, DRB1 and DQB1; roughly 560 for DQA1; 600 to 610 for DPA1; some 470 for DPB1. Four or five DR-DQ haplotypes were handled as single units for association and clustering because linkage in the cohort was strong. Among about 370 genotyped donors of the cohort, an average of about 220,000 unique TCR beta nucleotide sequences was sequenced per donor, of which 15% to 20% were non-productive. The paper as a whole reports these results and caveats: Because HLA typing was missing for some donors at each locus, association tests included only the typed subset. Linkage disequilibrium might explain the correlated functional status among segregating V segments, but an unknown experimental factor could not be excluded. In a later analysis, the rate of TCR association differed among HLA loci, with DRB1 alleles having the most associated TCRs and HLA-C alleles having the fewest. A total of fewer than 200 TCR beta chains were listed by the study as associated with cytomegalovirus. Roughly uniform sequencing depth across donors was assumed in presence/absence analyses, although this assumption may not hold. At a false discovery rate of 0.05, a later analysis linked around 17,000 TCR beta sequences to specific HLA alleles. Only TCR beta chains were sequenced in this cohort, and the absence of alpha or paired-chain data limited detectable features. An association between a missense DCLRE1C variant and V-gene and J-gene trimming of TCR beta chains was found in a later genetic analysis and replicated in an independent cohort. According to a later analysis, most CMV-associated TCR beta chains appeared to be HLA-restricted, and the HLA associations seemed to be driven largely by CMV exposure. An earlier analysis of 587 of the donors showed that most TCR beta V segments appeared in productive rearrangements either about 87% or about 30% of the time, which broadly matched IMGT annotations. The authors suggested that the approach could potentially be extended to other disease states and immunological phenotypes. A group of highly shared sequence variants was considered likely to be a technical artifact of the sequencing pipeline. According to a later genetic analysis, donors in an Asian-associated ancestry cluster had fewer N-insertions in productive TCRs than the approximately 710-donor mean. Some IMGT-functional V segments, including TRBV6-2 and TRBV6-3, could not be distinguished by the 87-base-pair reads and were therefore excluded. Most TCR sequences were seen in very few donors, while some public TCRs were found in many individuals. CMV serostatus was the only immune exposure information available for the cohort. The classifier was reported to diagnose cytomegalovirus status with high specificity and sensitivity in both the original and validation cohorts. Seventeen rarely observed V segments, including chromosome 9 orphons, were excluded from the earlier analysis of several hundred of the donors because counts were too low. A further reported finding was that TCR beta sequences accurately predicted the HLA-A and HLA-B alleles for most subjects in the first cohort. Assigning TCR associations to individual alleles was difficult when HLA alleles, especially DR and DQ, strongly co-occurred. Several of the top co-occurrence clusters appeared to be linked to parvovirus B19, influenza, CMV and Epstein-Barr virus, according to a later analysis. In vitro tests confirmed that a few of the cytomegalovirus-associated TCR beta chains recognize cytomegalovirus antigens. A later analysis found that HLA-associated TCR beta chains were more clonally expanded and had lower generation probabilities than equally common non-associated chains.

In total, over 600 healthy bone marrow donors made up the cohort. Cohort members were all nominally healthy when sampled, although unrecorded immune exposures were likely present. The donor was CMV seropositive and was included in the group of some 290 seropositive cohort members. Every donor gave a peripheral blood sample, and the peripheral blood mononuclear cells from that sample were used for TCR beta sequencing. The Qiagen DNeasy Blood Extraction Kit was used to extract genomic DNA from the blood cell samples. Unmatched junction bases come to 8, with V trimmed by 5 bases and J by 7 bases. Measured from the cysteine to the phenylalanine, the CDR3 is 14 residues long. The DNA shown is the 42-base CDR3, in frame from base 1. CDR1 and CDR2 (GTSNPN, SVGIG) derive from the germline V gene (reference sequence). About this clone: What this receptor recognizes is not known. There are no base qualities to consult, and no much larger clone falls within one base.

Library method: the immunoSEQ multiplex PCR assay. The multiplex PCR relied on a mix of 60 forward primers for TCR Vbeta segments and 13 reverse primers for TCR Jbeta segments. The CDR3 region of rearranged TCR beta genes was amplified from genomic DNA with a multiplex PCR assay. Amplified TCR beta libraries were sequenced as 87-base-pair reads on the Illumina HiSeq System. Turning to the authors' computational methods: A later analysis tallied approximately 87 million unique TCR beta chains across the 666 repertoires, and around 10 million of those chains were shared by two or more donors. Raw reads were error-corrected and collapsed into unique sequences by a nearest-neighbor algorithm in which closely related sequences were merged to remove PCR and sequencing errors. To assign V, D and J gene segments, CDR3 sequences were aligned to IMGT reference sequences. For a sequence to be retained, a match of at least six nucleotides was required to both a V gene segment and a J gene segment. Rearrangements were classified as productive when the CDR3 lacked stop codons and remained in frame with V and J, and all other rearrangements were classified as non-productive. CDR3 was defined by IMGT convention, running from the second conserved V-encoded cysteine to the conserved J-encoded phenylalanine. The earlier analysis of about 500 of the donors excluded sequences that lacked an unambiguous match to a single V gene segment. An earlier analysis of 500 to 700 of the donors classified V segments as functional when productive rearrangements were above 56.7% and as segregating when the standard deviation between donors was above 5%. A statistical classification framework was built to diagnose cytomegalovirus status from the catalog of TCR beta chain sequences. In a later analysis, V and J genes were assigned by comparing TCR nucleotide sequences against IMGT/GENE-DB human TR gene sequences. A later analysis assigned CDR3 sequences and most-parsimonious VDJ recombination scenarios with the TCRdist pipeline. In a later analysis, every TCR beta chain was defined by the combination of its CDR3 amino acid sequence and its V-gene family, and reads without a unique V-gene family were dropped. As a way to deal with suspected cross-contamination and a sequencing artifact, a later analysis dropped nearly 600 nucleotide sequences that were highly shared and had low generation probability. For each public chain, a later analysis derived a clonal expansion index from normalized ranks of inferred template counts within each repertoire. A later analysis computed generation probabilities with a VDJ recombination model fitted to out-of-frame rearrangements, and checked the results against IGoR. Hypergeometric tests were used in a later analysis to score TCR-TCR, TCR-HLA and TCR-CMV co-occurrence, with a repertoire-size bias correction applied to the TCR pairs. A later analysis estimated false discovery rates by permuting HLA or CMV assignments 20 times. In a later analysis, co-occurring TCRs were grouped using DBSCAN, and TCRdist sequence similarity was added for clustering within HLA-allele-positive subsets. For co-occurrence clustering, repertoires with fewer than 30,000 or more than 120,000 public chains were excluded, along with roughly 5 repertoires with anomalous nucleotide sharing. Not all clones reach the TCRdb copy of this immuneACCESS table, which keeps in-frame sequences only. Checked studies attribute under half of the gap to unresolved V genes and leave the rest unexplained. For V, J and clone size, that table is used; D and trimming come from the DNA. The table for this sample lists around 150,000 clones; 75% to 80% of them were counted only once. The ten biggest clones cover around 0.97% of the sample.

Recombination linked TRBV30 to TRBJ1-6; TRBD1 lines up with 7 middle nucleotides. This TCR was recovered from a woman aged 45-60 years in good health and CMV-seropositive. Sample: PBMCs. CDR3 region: CAWGDQGGNSPLHF. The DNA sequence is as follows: TGTGCCTGGGGGGATCAGGGGGGAAATTCACCCCTCCACTTT.